A selection of T cell receptor beta chains follows, all from one sample in a study of blood T cell repertoires in COVID-19. Generated by immunoSEQ multiplex PCR, the TCRdb table keeps only in-frame clones and is missing some. The sample includes over 150,000 clones, around nine tenths of them seen just once. The specimen sequenced was peripheral blood. These receptors were obtained from a man in his sixties with COVID-19, enrolled during active disease. Both conserved end residues are part of each CDR3. The order of the fields is CDR3 DNA, CDR3 protein, D gene, V gene, J gene. D genes are given only for firm matches.

CDR3 DNA: TGTGCCAGCAGCTGGGGCGGGGCAGGCGAGCAGTACTTC
CDR3 protein: CASSWGGAGEQYF
D gene: NA
V gene: TRBV11-2
J gene: TRBJ2-7

CDR3 DNA: TGTGCCAGCAGTTTTTCGTACACCGGGGAGCTGTTTTTT
CDR3 protein: CASSFSYTGELFF
D gene: NA
V gene: TRBV12-3/TRBV12-4
J gene: TRBJ2-2

CDR3 DNA: TGTGCCACGACAGAAAATATGAACACTGAAGCTTTCTTT
CDR3 protein: CATTENMNTEAFF
D gene: NA
V gene: TRBV6-5
J gene: TRBJ1-1

CDR3 DNA: TGTGCCAGCAGCCAAGGAGGCGGGGGGCCTGTGGAGACCCAGTACTTC
CDR3 protein: CASSQGGGGPVETQYF
D gene: TRBD2
V gene: TRBV3-1/TRBV3-2
J gene: TRBJ2-5

CDR3 DNA: TGTGCCAGCAGTTTTGAGGGTAGGGAAGCAAGTTTT
CDR3 protein: CASSFEGREASF
D gene: NA
V gene: TRBV12-3/TRBV12-4
J gene: TRBJ1-5

CDR3 DNA: TGTGCCAGCAGTTACTATCGCAGGGCCTACGAGCAGTACTTC
CDR3 protein: CASSYYRRAYEQYF
D gene: NA
V gene: TRBV6-2/TRBV6-3
J gene: TRBJ2-7

CDR3 DNA: TGTGCCAGCAGTTACTCGGTGACTAGCGGGGCGTTTGAGCAGTACTTC
CDR3 protein: CASSYSVTSGAFEQYF
D gene: TRBD2
V gene: TRBV6-5
J gene: TRBJ2-7

CDR3 DNA: TGTGCCACCAGCAGGGGGGACAGGGGTGTCGAGCAGTACTTC
CDR3 protein: CATSRGDRGVEQYF
D gene: TRBD1
V gene: TRBV15
J gene: TRBJ2-7

CDR3 DNA: TGTGCCAGCAGCTGGACTCCTGGGACAGGGATTGCGAGCAATCAGCCCCAGCATTTT
CDR3 protein: CASSWTPGTGIASNQPQHF
D gene: TRBD1
V gene: TRBV6-2/TRBV6-3
J gene: TRBJ1-5

CDR3 DNA: TGCAGCGTAACTACAGGGTTTTGGGGTGTACTCGAGCAGTACTTC
CDR3 protein: CSVTTGFWGVLEQYF
D gene: NA
V gene: TRBV29-1
J gene: TRBJ2-7

CDR3 DNA: TGTGCCAGCAGCTTACAGGGGGCAGAAGGGCATGGCTACACCTTC
CDR3 protein: CASSLQGAEGHGYTF
D gene: TRBD1
V gene: TRBV2
J gene: TRBJ1-2

CDR3 DNA: TGTGCCAGCAATGAAGCTAGCGGGGCGGGGGCCAACGTCCTGACTTTC
CDR3 protein: CASNEASGAGANVLTF
D gene: TRBD2
V gene: TRBV7-8
J gene: TRBJ2-6

CDR3 DNA: TGTGCCAGTAGTATAGACGGTAGCGGGTTTTCCTACGAGCAGTACTTC
CDR3 protein: CASSIDGSGFSYEQYF
D gene: TRBD2
V gene: TRBV19
J gene: TRBJ2-7

CDR3 DNA: TGTGCCACCTCGGACAGATATAACAATGAGCAGTTCTTC
CDR3 protein: CATSDRYNNEQFF
D gene: NA
V gene: TRBV27
J gene: TRBJ2-1